The 21 T cell receptor beta chains below were found in one sample sequenced in a study of blood T cell repertoires in COVID-19. The method was immunoSEQ multiplex PCR; TCRdb's version includes in-frame clones alone and lacks a portion of them. The repertoire holds roughly 150,000 clones, with around 73% as singletons. The specimen sequenced was PBMCs or T cells enriched from blood (not recorded which). These receptors all come from a woman in her forties or fifties who had recovered from COVID-19.

The chain recombines TRBV20-1 with TRBJ1-2; D unresolved. The ends were cut back, 3 bases at V and 6 bases at J, with 11 bases in the middle. The CDR3 length is 12 residues. Germline V gene data show CDR1 as DFQATT and CDR2 as SNEGSKA (reference sequence). DNA for the CDR3: TGCAGTGCTAGTCGGGGAAGGGATGGCTACACCTTC. Its protein is CSASRGRDGYTF.

Only a few counts were recorded for this clone. The V gene is TRBV12-3 or TRBV12-4, the J gene TRBJ2-5; D unresolved. Trimming stripped 6 bases from V and 5 bases from J, with 7 bases between. The CDR3 contains 11 residues. The CDR3 reads CASSGGETQYF. As DNA, the CDR3 is TGTGCCAGCAGCGGTGGTGAGACCCAGTACTTC.

This rearrangement joins TRBV21-1 to TRBJ2-7; the table's D call of TRBD2 was not tested on the DNA. TRBV21-1 is given as a pseudogene. CDR3 size: 16 residues. The DNA of the CDR3 is TGTGCCAGCAGCAAAGATCGACTAGCGGGGGCTTTAAAGCAGTACGTC. Translation: CASSKDRLAGALKQYV.

This clone was counted a few times. CDR3 coding DNA: TGTGCCAGCAGTGAGAGGGCCAATCAGCCCCAGCATTTT. It encodes CASSERANQPQHF. The chain carries TRBV6-4 and TRBJ1-5; D unclear. V lost 3 bases to trimming and J lost 3 bases, with 6 bases between them. This CDR3 has 13 amino acids. Germline CDR1 MRHNA, CDR2 SNTAGT.

The CDR3 here is CASSSLRDRGLSYNEQFF. CDR3 DNA sequence: TGTGCCAGCAGCTCACTAAGGGACAGGGGGCTATCCTACAATGAGCAGTTCTTC. This chain uses TRBV7-9 with TRBJ2-1, with 12 nucleotides matching TRBD1. Germline CDR1 is SEHNR and CDR2 is FQNEAQ (reference sequence). CDR3 size: 18 residues. V dropped 4 bases and J dropped 1; count of bases not matched to a gene: 8.

The V gene is TRBV5-6, the J gene TRBJ1-2, with 8 bases that match TRBD1. The CDR3 extends over 12 amino acids. Germline CDR1 reads SGHDT; CDR2 reads YYEEEE. V gave up 4 bases and J gave up 7 bases; unmatched junction bases: 3. The CDR3 DNA reads as TGTGCCAGCAGCAGGGGACAGGCTGGCTACACCTTC. This gives the protein CASSRGQAGYTF.

The chain joins TRBV2 to TRBJ1-6, with D possibly TRBD1 on 6 matching bases. CDR3 length: 15 amino acids. The germline V gene encodes CDR1 SNHLY and CDR2 FYNNEI. The V end was cut by 4 bases, the J end by 7 bases, with 14 bases between. CDR3 residues: CASSAIGGSNSPLHF. In DNA, the CDR3 is TGTGCCAGCAGTGCTATAGGGGGATCCAATTCACCCCTCCACTTT.

CDR3: CASSLARGVSLPYTQYF. CDR3 nucleotides: TGTGCCAGCAGCTTAGCGCGTGGAGTCTCCCTCCCTTATACGCAGTATTTT. V usage is TRBV7-9 and J usage is TRBJ2-3; D ambiguous. Germline lookup yields CDR1 SEHNR and CDR2 FQNEAQ (reference sequence). This CDR3 has 17 residues. V gave up 0 bases and J gave up 7 bases, with 20 bases separating them.

This clone was picked up one time. At the DNA level, this CDR3 is encoded by other sequences in the same sample as well. J is TRBJ2-1 and V is TRBV5-8; TRBD2 might be the D (5 bases). Germline values: CDR1 SGHTS, CDR2 YDEGEE. CDR3 length: 15 amino acids. The V and J ends lost 2 bases and 0 bases respectively, with 9 bases between them. The CDR3 sequence is CASSLGTSSYNEQFF. The CDR3 DNA sequence: TGTGCCAGCAGCTTAGGCACTAGCTCCTACAATGAGCAGTTCTTC.

This clone was found a few times. V gene TRBV7-6 combines with J gene TRBJ2-5; 7 bases are a match to TRBD1. The CDR3 covers 13 residues. J gave up 5 bases and V 2 bases, and 2 bases lay outside the gene matches. Germline CDR1 and CDR2: SGHVS and FNYEAQ. For the CDR3, the DNA is TGTGCCAGCAGCTTACTACAGGGGGAGACCCAGTACTTC. It specifies CASSLLQGETQYF.

V gene TRBV5-1 combines with J gene TRBJ1-2; 7 nucleotides match TRBD1. The germline V gene encodes CDR1 SGHRS and CDR2 YFSETQ. This CDR3 spans 13 amino acids. Unmatched junction bases numbered 9, after V lost 2 bases and J lost 11 bases. The CDR3 bases are TGCGCCAGCAGCTTCCGGGACAGAGATAGATACACCTTC. This translates into CASSFRDRDRYTF.

The chain is built from TRBV28 and TRBJ2-2; TRBD1 might be the D (6 bases). V lost 6 bases, J lost 3 bases, and 14 bases lay in between. The CDR3 contains 15 residues. Germline V lookup: CDR1 MDHEN, CDR2 SYDVKM. CDR3 region: CASSRGGSYTGELFF. CDR3 DNA sequence: TGTGCCAGCAGCCGAGGGGGATCCTACACCGGGGAGCTGTTTTTT.

The sample holds a few counts of this clone. V is TRBV3-1 (or the pseudogene TRBV3-2) and J is TRBJ1-5; D is possibly TRBD1 (5 bases). CDR1 is LGHDT and CDR2 is YNNKEL in the germline V gene (reference sequence). This CDR3 contains 17 residues. Trimming left V 1 base short and J 1 base short, with 14 bases between. This chain's CDR3 is CASSQGGGRVSNQPQHF. The CDR3 region has the DNA TGTGCCAGCAGCCAAGGGGGGGGTCGAGTGAGCAATCAGCCCCAGCATTTT.

V is TRBV11-2 and J is TRBJ2-5; TRBD1 agrees at 7 bases. The V segment lost 3 bases and the J segment 2 bases; nucleotides outside the gene matches: 9. The CDR3 is 16 residues long. Looked up from germline, CDR1 is SGHAT and CDR2 is FQNNGV. The CDR3 coding sequence is TGTGCCAGCAGCTTCGGCAGGGGGTGGGGGCAAGAGACCCAGTACTTC. This translates into CASSFGRGWGQETQYF.

V gene TRBV7-2 combines with J gene TRBJ2-3; 12 nucleotides align to TRBD2. The CDR3 is 16 amino acids. Germline values: CDR1 SGHTA, CDR2 FQGNSA. The V gene end was trimmed by 5 bases and the J gene end by 4 bases; junction bases not matched to a gene: 7. CDR3 bases: TGTGCCAGCAGCGCCTCTAGCGGGGGGGCCCCAGATACGCAGTATTTT. This sequence encodes CASSASSGGAPDTQYF.

The rearrangement uses TRBV7-3 and TRBJ2-5; 9 nucleotides agree with TRBD1. The V and J ends lost 0 bases and 4 bases, in that order; junction bases with no gene match: 6. The CDR3 consists of 16 residues. CDR1 and CDR2 (germline): SGHTA, FQGTGA. CDR3 nucleotide sequence: TGTGCCAGCAGCTTAACGTTGGACAGGGGAGGAGAGACCCAGTACTTC. Translation: CASSLTLDRGGETQYF.

The genes are TRBV10-3 and TRBJ1-6; D might be TRBD1 (5 bases). V was trimmed by 0 bases and J by 0 bases, leaving 9 bases between them. Germline CDR1 ENHRY, CDR2 SYGVKD. The CDR3 consists of 17 residues. In nucleotides, the CDR3 is TGTGCCATCAGTGAGTCGGGGGGGATCTCCTATAATTCACCCCTCCACTTT. Its translation is CAISESGGISYNSPLHF.

The V gene is TRBV29-1, the J gene TRBJ1-2; D call uncertain. V was clipped by 3 bases and J by 5 bases, with 16 bases between them. This CDR3 spans 14 amino acids. Germline V gene sequence: CDR1 SQVTM, CDR2 ANQGSEA. CDR3 DNA sequence: TGCAGCGTTGATCGGTCACCGGAGATATATGGCTACACCTTC. This sequence encodes CSVDRSPEIYGYTF.

This chain joins TRBV3-1 (or the pseudogene TRBV3-2) and TRBJ1-5; 7 bases map to TRBD1. Germline V gene data show CDR1 as LGHDT and CDR2 as YNNKEL (reference sequence). V was clipped by 4 bases and J by 4 bases; unmatched bases: 4. The CDR3 is 14 amino acids. The CDR3 DNA sequence: TGTGCCAGCAGCCGCGGGACAGCAAATCAGCCCCAGCATTTT. The encoded protein is CASSRGTANQPQHF.

The chain combines TRBV18 with TRBJ2-7; perhaps TRBD2 as D (5 bases). This CDR3 has 13 amino acids. V was clipped by 3 bases and J by 2 bases, with 8 bases between them. Germline-derived CDR1 and CDR2 are KGHSH and LQKENI. CDR3 bases: TGTGCCAGCTCACCGAGGGTACCCTACGAGCAGTACTTC. Its protein is CASSPRVPYEQYF.

This clone showed up just a few times. The rearrangement joins TRBV10-3 to TRBJ1-6; D unclear. Trimming took off 4 bases at V and 3 bases at J, with 16 bases between the two ends. CDR1 and CDR2 (germline): ENHRY, SYGVKD. There are 17 residues in the CDR3. Here the CDR3 reads CAISGDRGRNYNSPLHF. In nucleotides, the CDR3 is TGTGCCATCAGTGGGGATCGGGGTCGGAACTATAATTCACCCCTCCACTTT.